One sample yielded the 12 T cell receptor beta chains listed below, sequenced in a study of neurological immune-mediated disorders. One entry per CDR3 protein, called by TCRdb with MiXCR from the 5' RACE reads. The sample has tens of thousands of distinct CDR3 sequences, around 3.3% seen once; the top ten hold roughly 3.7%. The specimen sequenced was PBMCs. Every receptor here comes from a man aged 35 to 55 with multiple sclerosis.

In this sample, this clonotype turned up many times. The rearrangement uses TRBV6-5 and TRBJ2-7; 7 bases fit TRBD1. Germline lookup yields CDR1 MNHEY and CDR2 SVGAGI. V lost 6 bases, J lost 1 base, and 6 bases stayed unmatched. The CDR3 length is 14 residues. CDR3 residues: CASSPGQLSYEQYF. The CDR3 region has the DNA TGTGCCAGCAGCCCGGGACAGCTTTCCTACGAGCAGTACTTC.

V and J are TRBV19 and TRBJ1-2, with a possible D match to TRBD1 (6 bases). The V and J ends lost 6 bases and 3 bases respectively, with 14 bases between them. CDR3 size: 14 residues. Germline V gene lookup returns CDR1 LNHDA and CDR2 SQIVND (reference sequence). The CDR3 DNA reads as TGTGCCAGTAGACGGGCAGGGGTTCACTATGGCTACACCTTC. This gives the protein CASRRAGVHYGYTF.

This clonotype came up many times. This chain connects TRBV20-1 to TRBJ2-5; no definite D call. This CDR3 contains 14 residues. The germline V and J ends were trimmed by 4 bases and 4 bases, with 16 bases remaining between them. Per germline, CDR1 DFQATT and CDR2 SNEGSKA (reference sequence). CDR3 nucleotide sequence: TGCAGTGCTACCAGACACCATACCTCAGAGACCCAGTACTTC. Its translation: CSATRHHTSETQYF.

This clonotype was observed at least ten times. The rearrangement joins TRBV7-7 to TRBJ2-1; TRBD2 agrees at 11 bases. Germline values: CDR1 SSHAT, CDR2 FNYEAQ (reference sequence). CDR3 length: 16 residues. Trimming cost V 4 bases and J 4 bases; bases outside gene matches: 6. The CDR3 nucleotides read TGTGCCAGCAGCTCATCCGGGACTAGCGGTTACAATGAGCAGTTCTTC. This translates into CASSSSGTSGYNEQFF.

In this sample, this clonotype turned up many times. The CDR3 here is CAISDTKNYGYTF. The CDR3 coding sequence is TGTGCCATCAGTGACACCAAGAACTATGGCTACACCTTC. The genes are TRBV10-3 and TRBJ1-2, with unresolved D. Deletions cut 3 bases from V and 2 bases from J, with 7 bases between. The CDR3 sequence is 13 residues long. In germline, CDR1 is ENHRY, CDR2 SYGVKD.

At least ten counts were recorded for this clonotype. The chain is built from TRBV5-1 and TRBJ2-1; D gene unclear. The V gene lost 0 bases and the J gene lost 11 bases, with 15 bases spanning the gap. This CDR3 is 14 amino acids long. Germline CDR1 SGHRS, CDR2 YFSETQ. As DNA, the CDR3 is TGCGCCAGCAGCTTGGAACCGTCTGAGGAAAAGCAGTTCTTC. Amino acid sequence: CASSLEPSEEKQFF.

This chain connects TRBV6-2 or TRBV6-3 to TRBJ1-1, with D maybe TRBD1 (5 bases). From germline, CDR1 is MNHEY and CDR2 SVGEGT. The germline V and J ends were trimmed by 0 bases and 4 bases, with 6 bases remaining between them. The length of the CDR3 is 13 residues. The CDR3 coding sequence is TGTGCCAGCAGTTACTCAGGGGCCACTGAAGCTTTCTTT. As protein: CASSYSGATEAFF.

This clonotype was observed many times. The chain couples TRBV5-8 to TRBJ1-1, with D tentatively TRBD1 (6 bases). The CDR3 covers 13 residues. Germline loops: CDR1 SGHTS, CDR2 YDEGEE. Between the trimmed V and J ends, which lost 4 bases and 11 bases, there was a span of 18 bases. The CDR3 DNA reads TGTGCCAGCAGCCCGTTCGACAGGCTGGCGGCTTTCTTT. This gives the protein CASSPFDRLAAFF.

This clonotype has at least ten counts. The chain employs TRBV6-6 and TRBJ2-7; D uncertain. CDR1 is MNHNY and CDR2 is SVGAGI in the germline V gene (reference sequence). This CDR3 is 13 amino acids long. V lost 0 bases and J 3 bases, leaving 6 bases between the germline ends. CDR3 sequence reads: CASSYSSVYEQYF. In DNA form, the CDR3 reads TGTGCCAGCAGTTACTCATCCGTCTACGAGCAGTACTTC.

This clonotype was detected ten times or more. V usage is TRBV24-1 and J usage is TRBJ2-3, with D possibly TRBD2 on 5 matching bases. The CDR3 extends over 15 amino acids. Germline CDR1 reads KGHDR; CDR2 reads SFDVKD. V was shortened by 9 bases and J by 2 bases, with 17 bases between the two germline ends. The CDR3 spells CATSSAAALTDTQYF. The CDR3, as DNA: TGTGCCACCTCTTCGGCAGCGGCTCTCACAGATACGCAGTATTTT.

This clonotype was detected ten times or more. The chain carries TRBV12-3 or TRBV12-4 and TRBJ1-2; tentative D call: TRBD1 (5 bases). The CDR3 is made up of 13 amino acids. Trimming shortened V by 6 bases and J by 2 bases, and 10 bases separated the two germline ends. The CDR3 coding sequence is TGTGCCAGCAGACAGGACAAGAACTATGGCTACACCTTC. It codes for CASRQDKNYGYTF.

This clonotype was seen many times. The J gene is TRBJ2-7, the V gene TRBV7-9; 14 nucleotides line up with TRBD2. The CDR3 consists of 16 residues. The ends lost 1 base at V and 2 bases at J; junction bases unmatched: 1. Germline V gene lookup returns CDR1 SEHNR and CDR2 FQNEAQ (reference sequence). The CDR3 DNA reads TGTGCCAGCAGCTTAGGACTAGCGGGGGGGCCCTACGAGCAGTACTTC. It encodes CASSLGLAGGPYEQYF.